The 11 T cell receptor beta chains reported below all come from one sample, sequenced in a study of T cell changes during pregnancy in multiple sclerosis. Some clones are missing from TCRdb's copy, which holds only in-frame ones; the method was immunoSEQ multiplex PCR. The sample holds approximately 130,000 clones; roughly 95% are singletons and the top ten take over 0.35%. The source was peripheral blood, collected after pregnancy. These receptors were collected from a female donor with multiple sclerosis, enrolled in a pregnancy study.

J is TRBJ2-4 and V is TRBV5-1; the match to TRBD1 covers 7 bases. With 0 bases clipped from V and 1 base from J, the junction kept 10 bases outside the gene matches. CDR3 length: 18 amino acids. CDR1 and CDR2 (germline): SGHRS, YFSETQ. The CDR3 region has the DNA TGCGCCAGCAGCTTGGGAGGGGGAGACAGGGTCGCCAAAAACATTCAGTACTTC. Encoded protein: CASSLGGGDRVAKNIQYF.

Concerning this clone itself: The sample carries other DNA sequences with the same CDR3. The chain uses TRBV28 and TRBJ1-5, with unresolved D. The V end was cut by 1 base, the J end by 4 bases, with 5 bases between. Germline loops: CDR1 MDHEN, CDR2 SYDVKM. The CDR3 runs to 13 residues. The CDR3 DNA follows: TGTGCCAGCAGTTTATCCGGGAATCAGCCCCAGCATTTT. Protein: CASSLSGNQPQHF.

V gene TRBV4-2 combines with J gene TRBJ2-1, with TRBD2 matching 10 bases. This CDR3 has 16 residues. V lost 6 bases and J lost 5; bases outside the gene matches: 10. Germline CDR1 LGHNA, CDR2 YNFKEQ. The chain's CDR3 is CASRRLAGVSDNEQFF. The CDR3 DNA sequence: TGTGCCAGCAGAAGGCTAGCGGGAGTAAGCGACAATGAGCAGTTCTTC.

The chain uses TRBV7-8 and TRBJ1-1; 8 bases line up with TRBD1. J gave up 5 bases and V 1 base, and 6 bases lay outside the gene matches. The CDR3 spans 15 residues. Germline V gene sequence: CDR1 SGHVS, CDR2 FQNEAQ. As DNA, the CDR3 is TGTGCCAGCAGCTTAGTCGGACAGGGTCTGACTGAAGCTTTCTTT. Protein sequence: CASSLVGQGLTEAFF.

This chain joins TRBV28 and TRBJ2-5, with 9 nucleotides matching TRBD2. The CDR3 covers 13 residues. J lost 4 bases, V lost 7 bases, and 4 bases had no gene match. Germline loops: CDR1 MDHEN, CDR2 SYDVKM. Here the CDR3 reads CASMDSGGETQYF. CDR3 sequence (DNA): TGTGCCAGCATGGATAGCGGGGGAGAGACCCAGTACTTC.

The chain recombines TRBV5-4 with TRBJ2-1; possibly TRBD1 for D (6 bases). CDR3 size: 14 residues. V was shortened by 2 bases and J by 7 bases, with 13 bases between the two germline ends. Germline loops: CDR1 SGHNT, CDR2 YYREEE (reference sequence). The DNA of the CDR3 is TGTGCCAGCAGCTTTGGGGGCCGAGGGAATGAGCAGTTCTTC. Translation gives CASSFGGRGNEQFF.

This rearrangement joins TRBV2 to TRBJ1-5; 11 bases align to TRBD1. The CDR3 covers 15 residues. The ends lost 6 bases at V and 7 bases at J; junction bases unmatched: 8. The germline V gene has CDR1 SNHLY and CDR2 FYNNEI. The CDR3 loop is CASSERTGGIQPQHF. The CDR3 DNA sequence: TGTGCCAGCAGCGAGAGGACAGGGGGCATCCAGCCCCAGCATTTT. Variable domain in full (rest from reference TRBV2 and TRBJ1-5): EPEVTQTPSHQVTQMGQEVILRCVPISNHLYFYWYRQILGQKVEFLVSFYNNEISEKSEIFDDQFSVERPDGSNFTLKIRSTKLEDSAMYFCASSERTGGIQPQHFGDGTRLSIL.

The chain uses TRBV9 and TRBJ2-7; D unresolved. In germline, CDR1 is SGDLS, CDR2 YYNGEE. V was trimmed by 0 bases and J by 3 bases, leaving 13 bases between them. The CDR3 is 15 residues long. The DNA of the CDR3 is TGTGCCAGCAGCGTAGACGTGGGCAGGATCTACGAGCAGTACTTC. Encoded protein: CASSVDVGRIYEQYF.

CDR3 protein: CASSPGQGFFEQYF. The DNA for the CDR3 is TGTGCCAGCAGTCCGGGACAGGGTTTTTTCGAGCAGTACTTC. This chain links TRBV6-1 with TRBJ2-7, with 9 bases lining up with TRBD1. The V segment lost 5 bases and the J segment 6 bases; nucleotides outside the gene matches: 8. This CDR3 has 14 amino acids. Per the germline V gene, CDR1 is MNHNS and CDR2 is SASEGT.

CDR3 protein: CAISIRGLAGGPEELFF. In DNA form, the CDR3 reads TGTGCCATCAGTATACGGGGACTAGCGGGAGGGCCTGAGGAGCTGTTTTTT. The rearrangement joins TRBV10-3 to TRBJ2-2; 16 bases are shared with TRBD2. The V segment lost 5 bases and the J segment 10 bases; nucleotides outside the gene matches: 10. Germline lookup yields CDR1 ENHRY and CDR2 SYGVKD. The length of the CDR3 is 17 residues.

The chain uses TRBV28 and TRBJ2-5; the D gene is possibly TRBD1 (6 bases). V was clipped by 4 bases and J by 4 bases, with 19 bases between them. The germline V gene has CDR1 MDHEN and CDR2 SYDVKM. The CDR3 totals 16 residues. The chain's CDR3 is CASSSPGRGVGETQYF. The CDR3 DNA is TGTGCCAGCAGTTCCCCGGGCAGGGGAGTCGGAGAGACCCAGTACTTC.